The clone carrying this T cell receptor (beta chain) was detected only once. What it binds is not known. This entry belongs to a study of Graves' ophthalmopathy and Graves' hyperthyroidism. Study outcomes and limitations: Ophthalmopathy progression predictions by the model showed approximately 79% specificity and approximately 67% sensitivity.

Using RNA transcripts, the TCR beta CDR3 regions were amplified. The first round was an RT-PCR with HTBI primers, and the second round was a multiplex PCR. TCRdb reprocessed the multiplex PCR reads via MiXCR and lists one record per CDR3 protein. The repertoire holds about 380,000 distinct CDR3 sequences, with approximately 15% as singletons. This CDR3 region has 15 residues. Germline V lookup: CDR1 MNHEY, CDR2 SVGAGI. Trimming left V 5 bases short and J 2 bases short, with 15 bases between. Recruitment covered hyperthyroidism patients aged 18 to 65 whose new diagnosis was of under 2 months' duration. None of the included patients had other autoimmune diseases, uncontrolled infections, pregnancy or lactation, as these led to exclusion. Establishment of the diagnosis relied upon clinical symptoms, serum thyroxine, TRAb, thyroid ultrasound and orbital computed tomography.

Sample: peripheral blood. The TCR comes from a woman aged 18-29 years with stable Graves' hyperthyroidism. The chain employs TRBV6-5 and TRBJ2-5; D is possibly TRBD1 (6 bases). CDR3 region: CASSNPTGMQETQYF. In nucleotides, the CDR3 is TGTGCCAGCAGTAACCCCACAGGGATGCAAGAGACCCAGTACTTC.